This TCR beta chain is from a study of follicular helper T cells after annual influenza vaccination. Study-wide points: Plasmablast frequency change correlated with clonality change in ICOS+CD38+ cTfh. Successive annual vaccinations recalled a recurrent oligoclonal ICOS+CD38+ cTfh response with influenza-specific clonotypes.

To note about this clone: Its specificity is unknown.

As for time point: 2013-2014 season, 7 days after vaccination. Germline-derived CDR1 and CDR2 are SNHLY and FYNNEI. V lost 3 bases, J lost 0 bases, and 6 bases lay in between. This CDR3 is built from 14 residues. TCRB was sequenced at Survey level resolution. The table came from immunoSEQ multiplex PCR; TCRdb's copy has only in-frame clones and leaves some out. The data contain 700 or so clones, approximately 67% of them seen just once; the ten biggest clones take up 6.9%. This TCR was sampled from an adult who received the influenza vaccine. The sample consisted of CXCR5+ CD38+ circulating T follicular helper cells from blood, taken 7 days after influenza vaccination. The subset: circulating Tfh, non-naive CD4+CXCR5+PD-1+ (ICOS+CD38+ or ICOS-CD38-). This chain links TRBV2 with TRBJ1-5; D remains unclear. The CDR3, as DNA: TGTGCCAGCAGTGATAGAAATAGCAATCAGCCCCAGCATTTT. Translating gives CASSDRNSNQPQHF.